This T cell receptor (beta chain) originates from a study of sequential checkpoint blockade in melanoma. As for the study in general: TCRβ was sequenced from DNA of 91 pretreatment tumors.

Sequenced by immunoSEQ multiplex PCR; TCRdb stores in-frame clones only, minus some. The sample contains some 5,100 clones, around 21% of which appear only once. There are a few counts of this clone. The treatment is: randomized to nivolumab then ipilimumab (arm A) or the reverse (arm B). This receptor was obtained from a human donor with melanoma. Specimen: tumor tissue (inferred from file names), collected from a patient given nivolumab and ipilimumab in sequence.

CDR3 in amino acids: CAISESRARVSYNEQFF. CDR3 bases: TGTGCCATCAGTGAGTCTCGGGCCAGGGTGTCCTACAATGAGCAGTTCTTC. This chain connects TRBV10-3 to TRBJ2-1; possibly TRBD1 for D (5 bases). Germline V lookup: CDR1 ENHRY, CDR2 SYGVKD. Trimming cost V 0 bases and J 1 base, with 13 bases left between them. This CDR3 spans 17 amino acids.